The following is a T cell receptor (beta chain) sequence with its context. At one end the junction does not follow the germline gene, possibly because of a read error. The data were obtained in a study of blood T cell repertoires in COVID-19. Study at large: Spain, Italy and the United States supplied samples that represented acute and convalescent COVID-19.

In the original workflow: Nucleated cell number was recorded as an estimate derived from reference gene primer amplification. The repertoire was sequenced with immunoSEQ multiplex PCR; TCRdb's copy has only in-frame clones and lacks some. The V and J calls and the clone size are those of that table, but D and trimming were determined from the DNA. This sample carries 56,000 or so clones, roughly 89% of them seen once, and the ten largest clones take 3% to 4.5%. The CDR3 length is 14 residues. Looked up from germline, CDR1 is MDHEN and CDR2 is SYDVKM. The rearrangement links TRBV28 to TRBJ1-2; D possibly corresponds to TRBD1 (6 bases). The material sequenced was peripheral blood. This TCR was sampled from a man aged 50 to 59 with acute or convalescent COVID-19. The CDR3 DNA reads TGTGCCGGCAGTCCCCCGTTAGGGGGCTATGGCTACACCTTC. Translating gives CAGSPPLGGYGYTF.